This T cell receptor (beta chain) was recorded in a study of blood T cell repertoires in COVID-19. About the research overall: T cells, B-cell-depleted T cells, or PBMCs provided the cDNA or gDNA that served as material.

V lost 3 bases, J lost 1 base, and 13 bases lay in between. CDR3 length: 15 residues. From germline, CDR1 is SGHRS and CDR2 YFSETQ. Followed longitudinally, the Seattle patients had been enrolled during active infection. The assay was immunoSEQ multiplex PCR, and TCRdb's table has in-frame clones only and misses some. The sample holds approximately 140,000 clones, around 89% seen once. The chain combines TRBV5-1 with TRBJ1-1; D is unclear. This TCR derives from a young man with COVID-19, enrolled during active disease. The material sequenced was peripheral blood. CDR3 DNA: TGCGCCAGCAGCTACGGAGGCAGACAGAACACTGAAGCTTTCTTT. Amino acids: CASSYGGRQNTEAFF.